A single sample gave rise to the 20 T cell receptor beta chains below, sequenced in a study of T cell responses to AZD1222 COVID-19 vaccine. Clones were sequenced by immunoSEQ multiplex PCR, and TCRdb holds only the in-frame ones, with some missing. The data hold more than 150,000 clones, with 80% to 90% observed a single time. This specimen consisted of peripheral blood, obtained on day 0 of MenACWY control vaccination. Receptors originate from an adult in good health.

This clone was seen a handful of times. The V call is TRBV7-9, the J call TRBJ1-4; D might be TRBD1 (6 bases). Germline V gene data show CDR1 as SEHNR and CDR2 as FQNEAQ (reference sequence). The CDR3 runs 14 residues. V lost 0 bases and J lost 6, with 8 bases in between. CDR3 coding DNA: TGTGCCAGCAGCTTAGCGGGGGGCGATGAAAAACTGTTTTTT. Translated, it gives CASSLAGGDEKLFF.

A few counts support this clone. The chain joins TRBV7-8 to TRBJ2-7, with D hard to call. Germline loops: CDR1 SGHVS, CDR2 FQNEAQ. V was clipped by 3 bases and J by 0 bases, with 9 bases between them. The CDR3 has 14 amino acids. CDR3 residues: CASSFMSDSYEQYF. The CDR3 bases are TGTGCCAGCAGCTTCATGTCAGACTCCTACGAGCAGTACTTC.

This sequence joins TRBV6-5 and TRBJ1-2; no firm D call. The CDR3 contains 14 residues. Germline V gives CDR1 MNHEY, CDR2 SVGAGI. Trimming took off 6 bases at V and 4 bases at J, with 15 bases between the two ends. The CDR3 protein is CASRRDVGSYGYTF. CDR3 bases: TGTGCCAGCAGGCGTGATGTGGGGTCCTATGGCTACACCTTC.

J is TRBJ2-1 and V is TRBV5-6, with 10 bases aligning to TRBD2. Germline lookup yields CDR1 SGHDT and CDR2 YYEEEE. V lost 1 base and J lost 0; bases outside the gene matches: 4. CDR3 length: 17 residues. CDR3 region: CASSLTSGITSYNEQFF. Written as DNA, the CDR3 is TGTGCCAGCAGCTTGACTAGCGGGATCACCTCCTACAATGAGCAGTTCTTC.

The rearrangement links TRBV7-9 to TRBJ1-4; D unresolved. Germline-derived CDR1 and CDR2 are SEHNR and FQNEAQ (reference sequence). The CDR3 loop spans 12 amino acids. Trimming stripped 4 bases from V and 13 bases from J, with 13 bases between. The DNA for the CDR3 is TGTGCCAGCAGCTCGGGCCCCGGAGGACTGTTTTTT. Translating it yields CASSSGPGGLFF.

The genes are TRBV6-5 and TRBJ1-5; D is undetermined. CDR3 length: 14 amino acids. V lost 8 bases to trimming and J lost 4 bases, with 15 bases between them. CDR1 and CDR2 from the germline V gene are MNHEY and SVGAGI. CDR3 sequence reads: CASARGGQNQPQHF. In DNA, the CDR3 is TGTGCCAGCGCACGGGGAGGGCAAAATCAGCCCCAGCATTTT.

The rearrangement uses TRBV20-1 and TRBJ1-2; D gene unclear. The CDR3 spans 11 residues. With 4 bases removed from V and 2 bases from J, the gap between germline ends came to 5 bases. Germline V lookup: CDR1 DFQATT, CDR2 SNEGSKA (reference sequence). CDR3: CSAIQNYGYTF. The CDR3 nucleotides read TGCAGTGCTATACAGAACTATGGCTACACCTTC.

The chain links TRBV7-2 to TRBJ2-3; 8 bases map to TRBD2. Germline lookup yields CDR1 SGHTA and CDR2 FQGNSA. The CDR3 runs to 15 residues. Trimming cost V 6 bases and J 2 bases; bases outside gene matches: 7. This CDR3 reads CASRFAGGHTDTQYF. The CDR3 coding sequence is TGTGCCAGCAGGTTCGCGGGGGGACACACAGATACGCAGTATTTT. Combining the CDR3 with reference TRBV7-2 and TRBJ2-3 gives the whole variable domain GAGVSQSPSNKVTEKGKDVELRCDPISGHTALYWYRQSLGQGLEFLIYFQGNSAPDKSGLPSDRFSAERTGGSVSTLTIQRTQQEDSAVYLCASRFAGGHTDTQYFGPGTRLTVL.

J is TRBJ1-3 and V is TRBV7-9; D remains unclear. V was shortened by 2 bases and J by 4 bases, with 6 bases between the two germline ends. This CDR3 contains 13 residues. The germline gives CDR1 SEHNR, CDR2 FQNEAQ (reference sequence). CDR3 region: CASSLSGGNTIYF. The DNA of the CDR3 is TGTGCCAGCAGCTTATCGGGCGGAAACACCATATATTTT.

The V and J genes are TRBV5-8 and TRBJ1-4; D is undetermined. The CDR3 loop spans 14 amino acids. V gave up 7 bases and J gave up 4 bases, with 14 bases separating them. The germline V gene encodes CDR1 SGHTS and CDR2 YDEGEE. CDR3 amino acids: CASVSGSGNEKLFF. The DNA of the CDR3 is TGTGCCAGCGTCTCGGGGAGCGGTAATGAAAAACTGTTTTTT. Full variable domain (missing parts from reference TRBV5-8 and TRBJ1-4): EAGVTQSPTHLIKTRGQQATLRCSPISGHTSVYWYQQALGLGLQFLLWYDEGEERNRGNFPPRFSGRQFPNYSSELNVNALELEDSALYLCASVSGSGNEKLFFGSGTQLSVL.

The chain recombines TRBV15 with TRBJ2-3, with TRBD2 matching 10 bases. CDR3 size: 18 residues. Trimming cost V 0 bases and J 0 bases; bases outside gene matches: 6. Germline CDR1 LNHNV, CDR2 YYDKDF (reference sequence). This chain's CDR3 is CATSRELLAGASTDTQYF. CDR3 DNA sequence: TGTGCCACCAGCAGAGAGTTGCTAGCGGGGGCTAGCACAGATACGCAGTATTTT.

V usage is TRBV4-1 and J usage is TRBJ2-5, with D hard to call. CDR3 length equals 13 residues. Deletions cut 4 bases from V and 2 bases from J, with 8 bases between. Germline V lookup: CDR1 MGHRA, CDR2 YSYEKL. The CDR3 loop is CASSPLGQETQYF. As DNA, the CDR3 is TGCGCCAGCAGCCCCCTTGGTCAAGAGACCCAGTACTTC.

The chain links TRBV5-6 to TRBJ1-2; 8 positions match TRBD1. V shed 4 bases, J shed 7 bases, and the junction held 15 bases outside the gene matches. The germline gives CDR1 SGHDT, CDR2 YYEEEE. The CDR3 is 16 amino acids. The CDR3 sequence: CASSMKIRQGWSGYTF. CDR3 DNA: TGTGCCAGCAGCATGAAAATAAGACAGGGGTGGAGTGGCTACACCTTC.

V usage is TRBV5-4 and J usage is TRBJ2-1; 10 bases fit TRBD2. The CDR3 extends over 17 amino acids. V gave up 4 bases and J gave up 6 bases; unmatched junction bases: 13. In germline, CDR1 is SGHNT, CDR2 YYREEE (reference sequence). CDR3: CASSLRRIAGGLNEQFF. In nucleotides, the CDR3 is TGTGCCAGCAGCCTCCGTCGAATAGCGGGAGGCCTCAATGAGCAGTTCTTC.

The chain uses TRBV10-3 and TRBJ1-5; D uncertain. The CDR3 is made up of 13 amino acids. Between the trimmed V and J ends, which lost 8 bases and 3 bases, there was a span of 11 bases. Germline lookup yields CDR1 ENHRY and CDR2 SYGVKD. The CDR3 loop is CAIQRGNNQPQHF. CDR3 sequence (DNA): TGTGCCATCCAGCGAGGGAACAATCAGCCCCAGCATTTT.

The chain combines TRBV6-1 with TRBJ1-1; D call uncertain. This CDR3 comprises 11 residues. Germline V lookup: CDR1 MNHNS, CDR2 SASEGT. V gave up 8 bases and J gave up 10 bases, with 14 bases separating them. CDR3 DNA: TGTGCCAGCGCAACACTGGCGGGAGCTTTCTTT. Translation: CASATLAGAFF.

This clone was observed a few times. This chain links TRBV28 with TRBJ1-2, with 8 positions matching TRBD1. The V segment lost 8 bases and the J segment 6 bases; nucleotides outside the gene matches: 5. The CDR3 extends over 12 amino acids. Germline CDR1 MDHEN, CDR2 SYDVKM. CDR3 in amino acids: CASFLTGDGYTF. In DNA form, the CDR3 reads TGTGCCAGCTTTCTGACAGGGGATGGCTACACCTTC.

This chain joins TRBV30 and TRBJ2-7, with 7 bases fitting TRBD1. The trim removed 8 bases at V and 2 bases at J, leaving 6 bases unmatched. In germline, CDR1 is GTSNPN, CDR2 SVGIG (reference sequence). The CDR3 has 12 residues. Here the CDR3 reads CAIDRVTYEQYF. The CDR3 bases are TGTGCCATAGACAGGGTCACCTACGAGCAGTACTTC.

V gene TRBV3-1 (or the pseudogene TRBV3-2) combines with J gene TRBJ1-2; tentative D call: TRBD1 (5 bases). The CDR3 is 14 residues long. Germline V lookup: CDR1 LGHDT, CDR2 YNNKEL (reference sequence). Trimming removed 0 bases from V and 8 bases from J, with 13 bases in between. The CDR3 spells CASSQDLGERGYTF. In nucleotides, the CDR3 is TGTGCCAGCAGCCAAGATCTAGGGGAGAGAGGCTACACCTTC.

This clone has a single count. This sequence joins TRBV5-6 and TRBJ2-3; a possible D gene is TRBD1 (5 bases). The V end was cut by 4 bases, the J end by 3 bases, with 9 bases between. There are 13 residues in the CDR3. Germline CDR1 reads SGHDT; CDR2 reads YYEEEE. The CDR3 here is CASSKDITDTQYF. The CDR3 bases are TGTGCCAGCAGCAAGGACATTACAGATACGCAGTATTTT.